The following is a T cell receptor beta chain sequence with its context. Its antigen is currently not known. Base quality data are lacking; no much larger clone is found one base away. This specimen belongs to a study of response to subunit inactivated influenza vaccine listed by TCRdb under 2018. As for the study more broadly: The study used deep quantitative T cell receptor repertoire profiling to track responses to a trivalent subunit inactivated influenza vaccine.

Beyond this particular receptor, the publication reports: According to the authors, only a limited number of new T cells may be recruited by each seasonal influenza vaccination.

The CDR3 goes from the cysteine to the phenylalanine over 12 residues. Only CDR3 DNA is held: 36 bases, read in frame from base 1. CDR1 and CDR2, per the germline V gene (reference sequence), are SSHAT and FNYEAQ. V and J lose 5 bases and 5 bases, and a span of 9 bases separates them. Libraries came from RT-PCR. Instrument used: Illumina HiSeq 2500. Using fastp at Q25 and MiXCR, TCRdb reprocessed the public reads and kept productive beta chains. Rows are unified per CDR3 protein, each entry keeping the most common DNA and genes. The sample table records about 780,000 distinct CDR3 sequences; less than 20% of these occur just once. Jointly, the top ten make up approximately 10% of the sample.

Sequences were derived from PBMCs from blood, sampled about 5 days after vaccination. The rearrangement joined TRBV7-7 to TRBJ2-5, with the identity of the D gene unclear. The receptor was derived from a man aged 45-65 years who received an inactivated influenza vaccine. Donor details come from another sample of the same person, matched by shared clones. The DNA reads TGTGCCAGCAGCCCCCTATCGGAGACCCAGTACTTC. This codes for CASSPLSETQYF.